The rows below give T cell receptor beta chains drawn from one sample of a study of low-dose radiotherapy and immunotherapy resistance in tumors. TCRdb redid the calling of the reads with MiXCR, one entry per CDR3 protein. Found here are some 57,000 distinct CDR3 sequences, 23% of them singletons; the top ten hold around 7%. The material was PBMCs, obtained after low-dose radiotherapy plus immunotherapy. These receptors all stem from a male donor with prostate cancer. Each CDR3 is given with its conserved first and last residue. A D gene is named only where the DNA matches it firmly. A clone size is listed for some rows: how often the clone was seen (once, few, many), or a class if it is expanded.

J gene | CDR3 length | clone size | V gene | D gene | CDR3 protein | CDR3 DNA
TRBJ2-1 | 14 | many | TRBV5-1 | NA | CASRVTSLYNEQFF | TGCGCCAGCAGGGTGACTAGTCTCTACAATGAGCAGTTCTTC
TRBJ2-7 | 12 | many | TRBV7-2 | NA | CASSLGYYEQYF | TGTGCCAGCAGCTTAGGATACTACGAGCAGTACTTC
TRBJ2-1 | 11 | many | TRBV30 | NA | CAWSVRFEQFF | TGTGCCTGGAGTGTACGATTTGAGCAGTTCTTC
TRBJ1-2 | 13 | many | TRBV20-1 | NA | CSASKGINYGYTF | TGCAGTGCTAGTAAGGGGATCAACTATGGCTACACCTTC
TRBJ2-5 | 14 | many | TRBV7-2 | NA | CASSLGGVAETQYF | TGTGCCAGCAGCTTAGGGGGGGTTGCAGAGACCCAGTACTTC
TRBJ2-1 | 14 | NA | TRBV5-6 | NA | CASSLMTAADEQFF | TGTGCCAGCAGCTTGATGACAGCGGCAGATGAGCAGTTCTTC
TRBJ2-3 | 14 | many | TRBV20-1 | TRBD2 | CSAILAGNTDTQYF | TGCAGTGCTATTTTAGCGGGCAACACAGATACGCAGTATTTT
TRBJ1-2 | 14 | many | TRBV30 | TRBD1 | CAWNFRGRDYGYTF | TGTGCCTGGAATTTCAGGGGGCGCGACTATGGCTACACCTTC
TRBJ2-7 | 15 | many | TRBV6-2/TRBV6-3 | TRBD1 | CASSEGQGPSYEQYF | TGTGCCAGCAGTGAGGGACAGGGACCCTCCTACGAGCAGTACTTC
TRBJ2-2 | 14 | many | TRBV4-3 | NA | CASSQVHNTGELFF | TGCGCCAGCAGCCAAGTCCACAACACCGGGGAGCTGTTTTTT
TRBJ2-5 | 14 | NA | TRBV3-1 | NA | CASSQDLLGETQYF | TGTGCCAGCAGCCAAGATCTCCTCGGGGAGACCCAGTACTTC
TRBJ1-5 | 23 | NA | TRBV9 | NA | CASSVGTIKETQYFGPGNQPQHF | NA
TRBJ1-2 | 14 | many | TRBV20-1 | TRBD1 | CSASWTGQNYGYTF | TGCAGTGCTAGCTGGACGGGACAGAACTATGGCTACACCTTC
TRBJ1-4 | 14 | many | TRBV11-2 | TRBD1 | CASSMTGSNEKLFF | TGTGCCAGCAGTATGACAGGGTCTAATGAAAAACTGTTTTTT
TRBJ1-5 | 16 | many | TRBV24-1 | TRBD1 | CATSDHRTGGNQPQHF | TGTGCCACCAGTGACCACCGGACAGGGGGCAATCAGCCCCAGCATTTT
TRBJ2-2 | 20 | many | TRBV4-2 | NA | CASSQDRGGQSISNTGELFF | TGTGCCAGCAGCCAAGATAGGGGGGGCCAATCGATCTCGAACACCGGGGAGCTGTTTTTT
TRBJ2-7 | 15 | many | TRBV24-1 | TRBD1 | CATSDPTGATYEQYF | TGTGCCACCAGTGACCCGACAGGGGCAACCTACGAGCAGTACTTC
TRBJ2-1 | 15 | many | TRBV27 | TRBD2 | CASSRAGDISNEQFF | TGTGCCAGCAGTCGAGCGGGAGACATCTCCAATGAGCAGTTCTTC
TRBJ2-7 | 15 | NA | TRBV9 | TRBD2 | CASSGTSGSAYEQYF | TGTGCCAGCAGCGGGACTAGCGGGAGCGCGTACGAGCAGTACTTC
TRBJ2-1 | 18 | many | TRBV20-1 | TRBD2 | CSARGARLAANSHNEQFF | TGCAGTGCTAGAGGGGCGAGACTAGCGGCCAACAGCCACAATGAGCAGTTCTTC
TRBJ1-1 | 14 | few | TRBV29-1 | NA | CSGGGQMENTEAFF | TGCAGCGGCGGTGGACAGATGGAGAACACTGAAGCTTTCTTT
TRBJ2-7 | 15 | NA | TRBV20-1 | NA | CSARGLGERAYEQYF | TGCAGTGCTAGAGGGTTGGGAGAGAGGGCCTACGAGCAGTACTTC
TRBJ2-4 | 12 | many | TRBV3-1 | TRBD2 | CASGLAGGFQYF | TGTGCCAGCGGCCTAGCGGGGGGTTTTCAGTACTTC
TRBJ2-7 | 13 | many | TRBV7-2 | NA | CASSAYRHYEQYF | TGTGCCAGCAGCGCTTATCGTCACTACGAGCAGTACTTC
TRBJ2-5 | 15 | few | TRBV25-1 | TRBD2 | CASSARPAGEETQYF | TGTGCCAGCAGTGCCCGACCAGCGGGAGAAGAGACCCAGTACTTC
TRBJ1-2 | 12 | many | TRBV27 | TRBD1 | CASGQGPYGYTF | TGTGCCAGCGGACAGGGGCCCTATGGCTACACCTTC
TRBJ2-2 | 13 | many | TRBV20-1 | NA | CSARSPDTGELFF | TGCAGTGCTAGATCACCGGACACCGGGGAGCTGTTTTTT
TRBJ2-3 | 13 | many | TRBV7-9 | NA | CASSPPSKDTQYF | TGTGCCAGCAGCCCCCCTTCCAAAGATACGCAGTATTTT
TRBJ2-7 | 14 | NA | TRBV28 | TRBD1 | CASGPGQGYYEQYF | TGTGCCAGCGGTCCGGGACAGGGATACTACGAGCAGTACTTC
TRBJ2-6 | 14 | many | TRBV19 | TRBD1 | CASSSTGTVNVLTF | TGTGCCAGTAGTTCTACCGGGACAGTAAACGTCCTGACTTTC
TRBJ1-4 | 12 | many | TRBV6-5 | TRBD1 | CASRQGREKLFF | TGTGCCAGCAGACAGGGGAGAGAAAAACTGTTTTTT